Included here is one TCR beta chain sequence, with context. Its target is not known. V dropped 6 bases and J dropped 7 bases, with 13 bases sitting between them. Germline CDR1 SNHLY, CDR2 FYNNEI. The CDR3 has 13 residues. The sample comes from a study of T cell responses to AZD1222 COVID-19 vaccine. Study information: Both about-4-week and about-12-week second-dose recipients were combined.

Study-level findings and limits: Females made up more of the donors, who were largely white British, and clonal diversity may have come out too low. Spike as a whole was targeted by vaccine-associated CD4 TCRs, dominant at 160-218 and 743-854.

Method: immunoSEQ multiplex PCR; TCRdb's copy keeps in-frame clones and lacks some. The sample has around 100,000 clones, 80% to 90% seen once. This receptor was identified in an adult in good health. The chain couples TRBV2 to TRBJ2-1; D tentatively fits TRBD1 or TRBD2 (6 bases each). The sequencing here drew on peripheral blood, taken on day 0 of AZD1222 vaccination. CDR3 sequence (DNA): TGTGCCAGCAGACTAGAGGGGGGTAATGAGCAGTTCTTC. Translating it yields CASRLEGGNEQFF.